The 30 T cell receptor beta chains in this list originate from one sample, sequenced in a study of technical replicates of blood from a few donors. The assay was immunoSEQ multiplex PCR, and TCRdb's table has in-frame clones only and misses some. In the table there are roughly 79,000 clones, nearly 97% of which are singletons. The sequenced material came from T cells isolated from PBMCs. All receptors derive from a human donor in good health.

The chain combines TRBV9 with TRBJ1-3; no clear D. CDR1 and CDR2 from the germline V gene are SGDLS and YYNGEE. This CDR3 has 16 residues. The V gene lost 2 bases and the J gene lost 1 base, with 13 bases spanning the gap. For the CDR3, the DNA is TGTGCCAGCAGCGTTCACGGAGGGTATTCTGGAAACACCATATATTTT. It encodes CASSVHGGYSGNTIYF.

The chain has TRBV29-1 and TRBJ2-3; 9 bases match TRBD2. This CDR3 is 15 amino acids long. Germline V gives CDR1 SQVTM, CDR2 ANQGSEA. The V and J ends lost 5 bases and 2 bases, in that order; junction bases with no gene match: 8. CDR3 loop: CSVRAGGPNTDTQYF. Here the CDR3 DNA reads TGCAGCGTTAGGGCGGGAGGGCCCAACACAGATACGCAGTATTTT.

V usage is TRBV12-5 and J usage is TRBJ1-4; perhaps TRBD1 as D (6 bases). Germline CDR1 LGHNT, CDR2 FRNRAP. The CDR3 is 18 residues long. V was pared by 5 bases and J by 8 bases, with 27 bases between. Here the CDR3 reads CASGPQLIEQGGGEKLFF. In DNA, the CDR3 is TGTGCTAGTGGTCCGCAACTAATAGAACAGGGTGGAGGCGAAAAACTGTTTTTT.

This chain uses TRBV19 with TRBJ1-5, with TRBD1 matching over 9 bases. The CDR3 extends over 16 amino acids. J gave up 5 bases and V 0 bases, and 5 bases lay outside the gene matches. Per germline, CDR1 LNHDA and CDR2 SQIVND (reference sequence). The CDR3 region is CASSIDLGQGDQPQHF. The CDR3 DNA follows: TGTGCCAGTAGTATAGACCTGGGACAGGGAGATCAGCCCCAGCATTTT.

The CDR3 here is CASSKAEAGGWGYYNEQFF. The CDR3 region has the DNA TGTGCCAGCAGCAAAGCTGAGGCGGGAGGGTGGGGATACTACAATGAGCAGTTCTTC. This rearrangement joins TRBV21-1 to TRBJ2-1; the DNA was not used to check the table's D call, TRBD2. TRBV21-1 is assigned pseudogene status. The CDR3 spans 19 residues.

This clone was seen once. This chain uses TRBV6-5 with TRBJ1-1, with 10 bases aligning to TRBD1. CDR1 and CDR2 (germline): MNHEY, SVGAGI. The CDR3 totals 13 residues. The V and J ends lost 6 bases and 5 bases, in that order; junction bases with no gene match: 3. The CDR3 DNA follows: TGTGCCAGCAGAGGACAGGGGGTTACTGAAGCTTTCTTT. Translating it yields CASRGQGVTEAFF.

This chain links TRBV30 with TRBJ2-3, with D perhaps TRBD2 (5 bases). This CDR3 region has 13 residues. Germline CDR1 is GTSNPN and CDR2 is SVGIG (reference sequence). V gave up 0 bases and J gave up 5 bases, with 9 bases separating them. In DNA form, the CDR3 reads TGTGCCTGGAGTGTAATTCGGGGAGATACGCAGTATTTT. Its translation: CAWSVIRGDTQYF.

The chain couples TRBV7-8 to TRBJ1-1, with 7 bases lining up with TRBD1. The V gene's germline CDR1 is SGHVS and CDR2 FQNEAQ. The CDR3 runs to 15 residues. V trimming: 1 base; J trimming: 3 bases; junction bases outside the gene matches: 5. CDR3 nucleotides: TGTGCCAGCAGCTTAGGGGACAGTTCGTACACTGAAGCTTTCTTT. As protein: CASSLGDSSYTEAFF. Drawing the rest from reference TRBV7-8 and TRBJ1-1, the complete variable domain is GAGVSQSPRYKVAKRGQDVALRCDPISGHVSLFWYQQALGQGPEFLTYFQNEAQLDKSGLPSDRFFAERPEGSVSTLKIQRTQQEDSAVYLCASSLGDSSYTEAFFGQGTRLTVV.

The chain links TRBV11-3 to TRBJ1-1; 8 bases line up with TRBD1. Trimming cost V 5 bases and J 4 bases; bases outside gene matches: 6. The CDR3 length is 14 residues. Germline V gene lookup returns CDR1 SGHNT and CDR2 YENEEA. The CDR3, as DNA: TGTGCCAGCAGCCTCAGGGGGCCTGGCACTGAAGCTTTCTTT. This encodes CASSLRGPGTEAFF.

This rearrangement joins TRBV7-8 to TRBJ1-5, with D hard to call. Trimming took 2 bases from V and 6 from J, leaving 14 bases between them. Germline V gene data show CDR1 as SGHVS and CDR2 as FQNEAQ. This CDR3 contains 15 residues. CDR3 nucleotides: TGTGCCAGCAGCTTAACTGTGATAGGGAGTCAGCCCCAGCATTTT. Translating it yields CASSLTVIGSQPQHF.

CDR3 sequence (DNA): TGTGCCAGCAGTGGAGGACATCGAGTTGGCTACACCTTC. Its translation: CASSGGHRVGYTF. The genes are TRBV25-1 and TRBJ1-2, with D possibly being TRBD1 (5 bases). Germline CDR1 reads MGHDK; CDR2 reads SYGVNS. Deletions cut 4 bases from V and 7 bases from J, with 13 bases between. The CDR3 totals 13 residues.

The CDR3 sequence is CSAGELYEQYF. CDR3 nucleotide sequence: TGCAGTGCTGGGGAGCTCTACGAGCAGTACTTC. The rearrangement uses TRBV20-1 and TRBJ2-7; perhaps TRBD2 as D (5 bases). V was pared by 5 bases and J by 3 bases, with 8 bases between. CDR1 and CDR2 from the germline V gene are DFQATT and SNEGSKA (reference sequence). The CDR3 loop spans 11 amino acids.

The chain employs TRBV11-3 and TRBJ2-5, with TRBD1 identical over 9 bases. Germline-derived CDR1 and CDR2 are SGHNT and YENEEA. CDR3 length: 17 residues. V trimming: 4 bases; J trimming: 5 bases; junction bases outside the gene matches: 14. The CDR3 region has the DNA TGTGCCAGCAGCTGGGGGAAGGGACAGGGATTTTCGGAGACCCAGTACTTC. Its translation is CASSWGKGQGFSETQYF.

The rearrangement uses TRBV11-2 and TRBJ1-3; D uncertain. In germline, CDR1 is SGHAT, CDR2 FQNNGV. Trimming took off 4 bases at V and 0 bases at J, with 13 bases between the two ends. The CDR3 has 16 amino acids. CDR3 residues: CASSSQWEGSGNTIYF. The CDR3 nucleotides read TGTGCCAGCAGCTCCCAGTGGGAGGGCTCTGGAAACACCATATATTTT.

The DNA for the CDR3 is TGTGCCAGCAGCTTTCAGGGGTCTTCAGAAGCTTTCTTT. This sequence encodes CASSFQGSSEAFF. V is TRBV7-9 and J is TRBJ1-1, with a weak D call TRBD1 (6 bases). Trimming removed 3 bases from V and 8 bases from J, with 13 bases in between. The CDR3 covers 13 residues. Germline-derived CDR1 and CDR2 are SEHNR and FQNEAQ (reference sequence).

The J gene is TRBJ2-1, the V gene TRBV6-5; D gene uncertain. Trimming took off 4 bases at V and 4 bases at J, with 5 bases between the two ends. CDR3 length: 12 residues. Germline V gives CDR1 MNHEY, CDR2 SVGAGI. As DNA, the CDR3 is TGTGCCAGCAGTTCTATATACAATGAGCAGTTCTTC. Translation gives CASSSIYNEQFF.

The chain links TRBV15 to TRBJ2-3; 7 nucleotides agree with TRBD1. Losses at the gene ends were 8 bases for V and 2 bases for J; bases not matched to a gene: 10. This CDR3 comprises 15 residues. Germline values: CDR1 LNHNV, CDR2 YYDKDF (reference sequence). Here the CDR3 reads CATDFDRVVTDTQYF. For the CDR3, the DNA is TGTGCCACCGATTTCGACAGGGTAGTCACAGATACGCAGTATTTT. The variable domain in full, with the rest retrieved from reference TRBV15 and TRBJ2-3, is DAMVIQNPRYQVTQFGKPVTLSCSQTLNHNVMYWYQQKSSQAPKLLFHYYDKDFNNEADTPDNFQSRRPNTSFCFLDIRSPGLGDTAMYLCATDFDRVVTDTQYFGPGTRLTVL.

V and J are TRBV19 and TRBJ1-5; possible D gene TRBD1, 5 bases. The V end lost 1 base, the J end lost 4 bases, and 11 bases lay between the germline ends. Germline CDR1 and CDR2: LNHDA and SQIVND (reference sequence). This CDR3 has 15 amino acids. Here the CDR3 reads CASSIGQGSNQPQHF. The DNA for the CDR3 is TGTGCCAGTAGTATAGGGCAGGGATCAAATCAGCCCCAGCATTTT.

This chain joins TRBV7-3 and TRBJ1-1; TRBD1 agrees at 8 bases. The CDR3 contains 13 residues. After removal of 5 bases from V and 4 bases from J, the junction contained 3 bases not matched to a gene. Germline V gives CDR1 SGHTA, CDR2 FQGTGA. In DNA, the CDR3 is TGTGCCAGCAGCCTCCAGGGGGCCACTGAAGCTTTCTTT. Amino acids: CASSLQGATEAFF. Filled out from reference TRBV7-3 and TRBJ1-1, the complete variable domain reads GAGVSQTPSNKVTEKGKYVELRCDPISGHTALYWYRQSLGQGPEFLIYFQGTGAADDSGLPNDRFFAVRPEGSVSTLKIQRTERGDSAVYLCASSLQGATEAFFGQGTRLTVV.

The CDR3 nucleotides read TGTGCCAGCAGCTTGGCCCTTAATCAGCCCCAGCATTTT. Residues: CASSLALNQPQHF. The chain is built from TRBV7-6 and TRBJ1-5; no reliable D call. The CDR3 has 13 amino acids. The germline CDR1 and CDR2 sequences are SGHVS and FNYEAQ. V lost 3 bases and J lost 4, with 7 bases in between. Filled out from reference TRBV7-6 and TRBJ1-5, the complete variable domain reads GAGVSQSPRYKVTKRGQDVALRCDPISGHVSLYWYRQALGQGPEFLTYFNYEAQQDKSGLPNDRFSAERPEGSISTLTIQRTEQRDSAMYRCASSLALNQPQHFGDGTRLSIL.

The gene calls are TRBV4-3 and TRBJ2-1; 10 bases map to TRBD2. The CDR3 is made up of 15 amino acids. Germline V gives CDR1 LGHNA, CDR2 YSLEER. Losses at the gene ends were 4 bases for V and 3 bases for J; bases not matched to a gene: 3. Here the CDR3 DNA reads TGCGCCAGCAGCCCAGGACTAGCGGTCTACAATGAGCAGTTCTTC. Its translation is CASSPGLAVYNEQFF.

CDR3 DNA: TGCGCCAGCAGCTTGGCCAACACACCGAACACTGAAGCTTTCTTT. Protein: CASSLANTPNTEAFF. V usage is TRBV5-1 and J usage is TRBJ1-1; D unclear. V was clipped by 0 bases and J by 1 base, with 10 bases between them. This CDR3 has 15 amino acids. Germline values: CDR1 SGHRS, CDR2 YFSETQ.

V and J are TRBV5-5 and TRBJ1-5, with D tentatively TRBD1 (6 bases). V was clipped by 4 bases and J by 5 bases, with 16 bases between them. The CDR3 length is 15 residues. Germline V gene lookup returns CDR1 SGHKS and CDR2 YYEKEE (reference sequence). The CDR3: CASSTLGAGDQPQHF. The CDR3 DNA reads TGTGCCAGCAGCACCCTTGGTGCAGGGGATCAGCCCCAGCATTTT.

The rearrangement uses TRBV7-9 and TRBJ1-5; 7 nucleotides agree with TRBD1. Trimming at V came to 4 bases and at J to 6 bases, leaving 6 bases not matched to a gene. CDR3 size: 14 residues. Germline V gene sequence: CDR1 SEHNR, CDR2 FQNEAQ (reference sequence). The CDR3 region is CASSSDRDAQPQHF. The CDR3 nucleotides are TGTGCCAGCAGCTCCGACAGGGATGCTCAGCCCCAGCATTTT.

The chain has TRBV19 and TRBJ1-2; D is perhaps TRBD1 (5 bases). This CDR3 contains 14 residues. CDR1 is LNHDA, CDR2 SQIVND, per germline (reference sequence). Trimming removed 5 bases from V and 1 base from J, with 11 bases in between. CDR3 DNA: TGTGCCAGTAGTCCCCGAAGGGGTAACTATGGCTACACCTTC. Its translation is CASSPRRGNYGYTF.

The rearrangement links TRBV6-4 to TRBJ2-3, with unresolved D. The CDR3 is made up of 13 amino acids. Germline assignment: CDR1 MRHNA and CDR2 SNTAGT. V lost 6 bases, J lost 0 bases, and 7 bases lay in between. DNA for the CDR3: TGTGCCAGCAGCCCCTTCAGCACAGATACGCAGTATTTT. Protein: CASSPFSTDTQYF.

The CDR3 here is CASSLLFGLGNEQFF. The CDR3 nucleotides are TGTGCCAGCAGCTTACTTTTCGGGTTGGGCAATGAGCAGTTCTTC. This chain connects TRBV11-2 to TRBJ2-1; D uncertain. CDR1 is SGHAT and CDR2 is FQNNGV in the germline V gene. With 2 bases removed from V and 6 bases from J, the gap between germline ends came to 14 bases. The CDR3 covers 15 residues.

The rearrangement uses TRBV9 and TRBJ1-5, with D perhaps matching TRBD1 (5 bases). The germline V and J ends were trimmed by 0 bases and 3 bases, with 7 bases remaining between them. This CDR3 has 14 amino acids. Germline V gene data show CDR1 as SGDLS and CDR2 as YYNGEE. CDR3 sequence reads: CASSVGQNNQPQHF. CDR3 nucleotides: TGTGCCAGCAGCGTAGGACAGAACAATCAGCCCCAGCATTTT.

For this clone: One junction end disagrees with the germline gene, perhaps due to a read error. The chain combines TRBV23-1 with TRBJ2-7, with 7 bases matching TRBD1. TRBV23-1 is placed among ORFs of uncertain function. The CDR3 sequence is 12 residues long. For the CDR3, the DNA is TGCGCCAGCAGTCAACGCCTGACAGGGTTGGACTTC. Amino acids: CASSQRLTGLDF.

This rearrangement joins TRBV28 to TRBJ2-2; TRBD1 is a possible D gene (5 bases). Per the germline V gene, CDR1 is MDHEN and CDR2 is SYDVKM. This CDR3 is 15 amino acids long. The V end lost 3 bases, the J end lost 4 bases, and 12 bases lay between the germline ends. The DNA for the CDR3 is TGTGCCAGCAGTTTTAGACAGACTCGCACCGGGGAGCTGTTTTTT. Its translation is CASSFRQTRTGELFF.